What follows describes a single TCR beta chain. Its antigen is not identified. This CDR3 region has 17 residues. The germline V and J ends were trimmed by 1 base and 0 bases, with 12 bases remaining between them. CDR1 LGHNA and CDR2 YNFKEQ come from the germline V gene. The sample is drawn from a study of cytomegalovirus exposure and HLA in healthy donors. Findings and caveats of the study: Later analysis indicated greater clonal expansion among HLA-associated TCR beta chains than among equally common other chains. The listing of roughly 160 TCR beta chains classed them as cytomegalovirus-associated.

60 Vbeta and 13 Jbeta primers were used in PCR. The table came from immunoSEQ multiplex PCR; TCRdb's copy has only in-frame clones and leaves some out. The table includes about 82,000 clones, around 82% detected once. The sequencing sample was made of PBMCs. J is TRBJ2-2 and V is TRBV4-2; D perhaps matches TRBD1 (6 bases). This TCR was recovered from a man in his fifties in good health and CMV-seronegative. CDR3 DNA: TGTGCCAGCAGCCAAGTTGGGGCAGGGGCGAACACCGGGGAGCTGTTTTTT. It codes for CASSQVGAGANTGELFF.